This paragraph reports one T cell receptor (beta chain). A few counts support this clonotype. Its antigen target is currently unknown. At one of its ends the junction is not consistent with the germline gene, which may arise from a read error. To demonstrate the VDJtools post-analysis software, TCR beta repertoires were profiled from the peripheral blood of about 14 young patients with multiple sclerosis. The multiple sclerosis patients were children and adolescents between about 6 and 16 years of age. The protocol used for the library was PCR. The reads were generated on an Illumina HiSeq 2500. To reduce PCR and sequencing biases, unique molecular identifiers were built into the TCR beta cDNA libraries. Per 1 to 10 million input T cells, 500,000 or so cDNA molecules were obtained, such that each molecule approximated one T cell. The patient libraries were prepared and sequenced using the same protocol as the earlier healthy control dataset. Within a given batch, samples were prepared together, multiplexed and sequenced on the same HiSeq lane. Under the source paper's analysis protocol: MIGEC handled the raw barcoded reads, throwing out single-read molecular identifier groups before consensus assembly and CDR3 extraction. VDJtools was used for post-analysis of the clonotype tables, with diversity normalized by down-sampling every dataset to the smallest sample size. In repertoire overlap clustering, CDR3 amino acid sequences, but not nucleotide sequences, were matched to correct batch-related cross-sample contamination. TCRdb reprocessing: public reads trimmed at Q25 with fastp, clones called with MiXCR, in-frame beta chains kept. Each entry merges the rows of one CDR3 protein and shows their most common DNA and genes. The V and J calls here are based on TCRdb, not the publication. The sample table records 430,000 or so distinct CDR3 sequences; approximately 39% of these occur just once. The ten most abundant clones make up 7.6% of the sample.

As encoded in the germline V gene (reference sequence), CDR1 is SSHAT while CDR2 is FNYEAQ. The CDR3 goes from the cysteine to the phenylalanine over 16 residues. Only CDR3 DNA is held: 48 bases, read in frame from base 1. The data stem from a study of post-analysis software for immune sequencing data (dated by TCRdb to between 2014 and 2017). Background on the whole study: Disease courses on record covered relapsing-remitting, secondary progressive and progressive-relapsing multiple sclerosis, though some patients had no subtype annotation. The patient repertoires were set against ten to eleven previously published healthy control repertoires from donors whose ages ranged from roughly 6 to 27 years. A subset of samples was prepared in parallel using single-end sample barcoding, then pooled and co-amplified after Illumina adapter ligation. General study outcomes and caveats: Normalized Chao1 diversity was significantly lower in multiple sclerosis patients than controls, suggesting substantial peripheral T-cell clonal expansion. Direct clustering with F measure showed strong co-clustering of samples prepared in the same batch, prompting a batch-effect correction. A few TRBV segments, including TRBV5-6, TRBV5-1 and TRBV20-1, were significantly more frequent in patients than controls. The multiple sclerosis patient group was slightly younger than the control group.

The clonotype was recovered from a girl aged 2 to 9 with multiple sclerosis. The specimen was blood. The rearranged segments are TRBV7-7 and TRBJ2-5, with TRBD2 perhaps the D gene, on 6 matching bases. The DNA reads TGTACCAGCAGCTTAGGAGGCTTAGGAGGGCGAGAGACCCAGTACTTC. Translated, this gives CTSSLGGLGGRETQYF.